This T cell receptor beta chain emerged from a study of T cells in localized non-small cell lung cancer. Study-wide points: Exceeding tumor, uninvolved adjacent lung had the highest T cell clonality. Turning up in adjacent lung were a median around 50 of the top 100 tumor clones. There was an association of higher blood T cell density with longer overall survival.

Sequencing was performed with immunoSEQ multiplex PCR; in TCRdb, only in-frame clones are kept and a portion is missing. The sample carries some 36,000 clones, 80% to 90% recorded once. As for this clone: The target antigen is unknown.

The V gene's germline CDR1 is SGHDT and CDR2 YYEEEE. With V trimmed by 1 base and J by 8 bases, 15 bases remained unmatched. The CDR3 extends over 17 amino acids. The chain couples TRBV5-6 to TRBJ2-1; 7 bases align to TRBD2. The material sequenced was peripheral blood mononuclear cells, taken before any cancer treatment. This TCR derives from a male donor aged 60 or over with stage II lung adenocarcinoma. The CDR3 DNA reads as TGTGCCAGCAGCTTGTGGTTGGGCGGGAGTCGGGACCATGAGCAGTTCTTC. Its translation: CASSLWLGGSRDHEQFF.